A selection of T cell receptor beta chains follows, all from one sample in a study of Graves' ophthalmopathy and Graves' hyperthyroidism. TCRdb reprocessed the multiplex PCR reads with MiXCR, giving one entry per CDR3 protein. Of about 400,000 distinct CDR3 sequences listed, about 16% are singletons. The sequencing sample was made of peripheral blood. These receptors originate from a woman aged 18 to 35 with Graves' ophthalmopathy. Each CDR3 is given with its conserved first and last residue. Each record gives: J gene, V gene, clone size, D gene, CDR3 DNA, CDR3 protein. The D gene is left open where the match is weak. Some rows mark clone size as missing; the rest say once, few, many or name a class of expanded clone.

>TRBJ2-7|TRBV20-1|many|.
TGCAGTGCTAGAGATCTTGCGGGGTTCGGGGACGAGCAGTACTTC
CSARDLAGFGDEQYF
>TRBJ2-7|TRBV11-2|many|TRBD2
TGTGCCAGCAGCTTCGGGTGGCTAGCGGGGAGGAGCTCCTACGAGCAGTACTTC
CASSFGWLAGRSSYEQYF
>TRBJ1-1|TRBV11-2|.|TRBD1
TGTGCCAGCAGCACCCTGACAGGGGCGAACACTGAAGCTTTCTTT
CASSTLTGANTEAFF
>TRBJ1-3|TRBV24-1|many|.
TGTGCCACCAGTGATTCCCAGACCACAGTTACCATATATTTT
CATSDSQTTVTIYF
>TRBJ2-7|TRBV15|many|.
TGTGCCACCAGCAGACCAGGATACGAGCAGTACTTC
CATSRPGYEQYF
>TRBJ1-1|TRBV4-2|many|.
TGTGCCAGCAGCCCCCTGGCAGTGAACACTGAAGCTTTCTTT
CASSPLAVNTEAFF
>TRBJ2-2|TRBV6-2/TRBV6-3|many|TRBD1
TGTGCCAGCAGTCTGACAGGGATGAACACCGGGGAGCTGTTTTTT
CASSLTGMNTGELFF
>TRBJ2-5|TRBV27|.|.
TGTGCCAGCAGTTCAGGACCCGAAGAGACCCAGTACTTC
CASSSGPEETQYF
>TRBJ1-5|TRBV30|many|.
TGTGCCTGGAGTGTAACCGGGAGCAATCAGCCCCAGCATTTT
CAWSVTGSNQPQHF
>TRBJ2-5|TRBV2|many|.
TGTGCCAGCATTCTCGCGGGGTCAGAGACCCAGTACTTC
CASILAGSETQYF
>TRBJ1-2|TRBV11-1|many|.
TGTGCCAGCAGCTTAACCCCGCCCCAGGCCCGCTATGGCTACACCTTC
CASSLTPPQARYGYTF
>TRBJ1-6|TRBV6-1|many|.
TGTGCCACCTCAATCCTAAAAGATTCACCCCTCCACTTT
CATSILKDSPLHF
>TRBJ1-1|TRBV29-1|many|.
TGCAGCTTAGAGGGGCTTTCGGGGCTGAACACTGAAGCTTTCTTT
CSLEGLSGLNTEAFF
>TRBJ2-2|TRBV7-8|many|.
TGTGCCAGCAGCACTAGCCTCCCTTATAACACCGGGGAGCTGTTTTTT
CASSTSLPYNTGELFF
>TRBJ2-7|TRBV5-4|.|.
TGTGCCAGCAGCGGCACAGGGCCCGAGCAGTACTTC
CASSGTGPEQYF
>TRBJ2-7|TRBV6-2/TRBV6-3|.|TRBD2
TGTGCCAGCAGTTCTCCAAGGACTAGCGGGCCCCGTGGAGGGTACGAGCAGTACTTC
CASSSPRTSGPRGGYEQYF
>TRBJ2-5|TRBV6-2/TRBV6-3|many|.
TGTGCCAGCAGCCCGCCCCGACAGGTTCGTCAAGAGACCCAGTACTTC
CASSPPRQVRQETQYF
>TRBJ1-2|TRBV5-1|many|.
TGCGCCAGCAGGCCGGTCTACAGGGATAACTATGGCTACACCTTC
CASRPVYRDNYGYTF
>TRBJ2-7|TRBV4-3|many|.
TGCGCCAGCAGCCAAGAGGTAGCGGCCATATCCTACGAGCAGTACTTC
CASSQEVAAISYEQYF
>TRBJ1-5|TRBV28|many|.
TGTGCCAGCAGTCCAGGGGCGATTAGCAATCAGCCCCAGCATTTT
CASSPGAISNQPQHF
>TRBJ2-2|TRBV6-2/TRBV6-3|.|TRBD1
TGTGCCAGCAGTCATGGGACAGGGCCCACCGGGGAGCTGTTTTTT
CASSHGTGPTGELFF
>TRBJ2-7|TRBV12-3/TRBV12-4|.|.
TGTGCCAGCAGACCCATAGCGGCACCTACCTACGAGCAGTACTTC
CASRPIAAPTYEQYF
>TRBJ1-2|TRBV6-1|.|.
TGTGCCACCGAGGCGGGGGCGGGAGGCTACACCTTC
CATEAGAGGYTF
>TRBJ1-1|TRBV24-1|many|.
TGTGCCACCAGTGACCCGAAGGGTGAAGCTTTCTTT
CATSDPKGEAFF
>TRBJ2-5|TRBV11-2|many|.
TGTGCCAGCAGCTTATGGGGAAGGCGTTTCCAAGAGACCCAGTACTTC
CASSLWGRRFQETQYF
>TRBJ2-4|TRBV7-2|many|TRBD1
TGTGCCAGCAGCGGCCAGACAGGGCAACTAGCCAAAAACATTCAGTACTTC
CASSGQTGQLAKNIQYF
>TRBJ1-5|TRBV6-5|many|TRBD1
TGTGCCAGCAGTCGACAGGGGGCCGATCAGCCCCAGCATTTT
CASSRQGADQPQHF
>TRBJ2-7|TRBV15|many|TRBD2
TGTGCCACCAGCAGAGATCTAAGCGGGACCGTGTACATCCACGAGCAGTACTTC
CATSRDLSGTVYIHEQYF
>TRBJ1-5|TRBV12-3/TRBV12-4|many|.
TGTGCCAGCAGGGTACAGGGACGGAGCAATCAGCCCCAGCATTTT
CASRVQGRSNQPQHF
>TRBJ2-7|TRBV11-1|many|TRBD2
TGTGCCAGCAGCTTAGCGATCCCCAGGACTAGCCCCTACGAGCAGTACTTC
CASSLAIPRTSPYEQYF
>TRBJ2-7|TRBV7-3|.|TRBD1
TGTGCCAGCAGCCCGACAGGGGATTTCAACGAGCAGTACTTC
CASSPTGDFNEQYF
>TRBJ1-5|TRBV19|many|.
TGTGCCAGTAGGGGCGGGTATAGCAAGAATCAGCCCCAGCATTTT
CASRGGYSKNQPQHF
>TRBJ1-5|TRBV24-1|many|TRBD1
TGTGCCACCAGTGATCAGCTACGAACCGGGACAGGGGTCCATTTCCCCAATCAGCCCCAGCATTTT
CATSDQLRTGTGVHFPNQPQHF
>TRBJ1-2|TRBV28|.|TRBD1
TGTGCCAGCAGTCCTACAGGGGGGCTCTATGGCTACACCTTC
CASSPTGGLYGYTF
>TRBJ1-4|TRBV30|many|.
TGTGCCTGGAGTGTTTTACTGACGGGCGTGGGGGAAAAACTGTTTTTT
CAWSVLLTGVGEKLFF
>TRBJ1-2|TRBV28|many|.
TGTGCCAGCAGTGGGTGGGGGCCCGGGGCAAACTATGGCTACACCTTC
CASSGWGPGANYGYTF
>TRBJ1-5|TRBV4-2|few|.
TGTGCCAGCAGCCCGGAGGGGGTATCTGAGCCCCAGCATTTT
CASSPEGVSEPQHF
>TRBJ1-1|TRBV9|.|.
TGTGCCAGCAGCGTCCTAGGAGGGACCACTGAAGCTTTCTTT
CASSVLGGTTEAFF
>TRBJ1-1|TRBV28|many|.
TGTGCCAGCAGCCCACCCCCCCCCCAGGGGTACACTGAAGCTTTCTTT
CASSPPPPQGYTEAFF
>TRBJ2-7|TRBV7-2|many|TRBD1
TGTGCCAGCAGCTTCGGGACAGGGCCCAACTACGAGCAGTACTTC
CASSFGTGPNYEQYF
>TRBJ1-1|TRBV5-8|.|.
TGTGCCAGCAGCTTAGAGGGGGGCAAGGGCACTGAAGCTTTCTTT
CASSLEGGKGTEAFF
>TRBJ2-7|TRBV12-3/TRBV12-4|many|.
TGTGCCAGCACCCGGGGGACAGTGAATTCCTACGAGCAGTACTTC
CASTRGTVNSYEQYF
>TRBJ2-2|TRBV10-3|many|.
TGTGCCATCGAAGCCGGGACGGCGAACACCGGGGAGCTGTTTTTT
CAIEAGTANTGELFF
>TRBJ2-5|TRBV7-2|many|.
TGTGCCAGCAGCTTAGTCATTGAGACCCAGTACTTC
CASSLVIETQYF
>TRBJ1-1|TRBV6-1|many|.
TGTGCCAGCAGGGACGGGGTCGGGAACACTGAAGCTTTCTTT
CASRDGVGNTEAFF
>TRBJ2-5|TRBV20-1|many|.
TGCAGTGCTAGAGATGGGGGAAGGGTCAGAGAGACCCAGTACTTC
CSARDGGRVRETQYF
>TRBJ2-5|TRBV6-1|.|TRBD1
TGTGCCAGCAGTCCCTGGGGGACAGGGGGCCGGAAGACCCAGTACTTC
CASSPWGTGGRKTQYF
>TRBJ2-2|TRBV12-3/TRBV12-4|.|TRBD2
TGTGCCAGCAGCCTTGAGGGACTAGCGAAGGCCGGGGAGCTGTTTTTT
CASSLEGLAKAGELFF
>TRBJ2-2|TRBV19|many|TRBD1
TGTGCCAGTACTGGGGACAGGGAAGGGTACGGGGAGCTGTTTTTT
CASTGDREGYGELFF
>TRBJ1-5|TRBV15|many|TRBD1
TGTGCCACCAGCTGGGAAGGGGGCTATAGCAATCAGCCCCAGCATTTT
CATSWEGGYSNQPQHF
>TRBJ2-7|TRBV5-5|many|.
TGTGCCAGCAGAAATCAAGGGACTGGGTACGAGCAGTACTTC
CASRNQGTGYEQYF
>TRBJ2-2|TRBV7-3|many|.
TGTGCCAGCAGCTCCGCCCGGGGGTGGGACACCGGGGAGCTGTTTTTT
CASSSARGWDTGELFF
>TRBJ1-3|TRBV7-8|.|.
TGTGCCAGCAGCTTATCCCGCGGGGGGGGCTCTGGAAACACCATATATTTT
CASSLSRGGGSGNTIYF
>TRBJ1-1|TRBV12-3/TRBV12-4|many|TRBD1
TGTGCCAGCAGCCCCCAGGGGGAGGTTAACACTGAAGCTTTCTTT
CASSPQGEVNTEAFF
>TRBJ2-7|TRBV28|many|.
TGTGCCACTCGTCACAGCTCCTACGAGCAGTACTTC
CATRHSSYEQYF
>TRBJ1-5|TRBV27|many|.
TGTGCCAGCAGTGCCAGGGATAGCAATCAGCCCCAGCATTTT
CASSARDSNQPQHF
>TRBJ2-7|TRBV18|.|.
TGTGCCAGCTCTTCGGGGAGGAACACCTACGAGCAGTACTTC
CASSSGRNTYEQYF